A single sample is the source of the 21 T cell receptor beta chains below, sequenced in a study of blood T cell repertoires in COVID-19. Clones were read by immunoSEQ multiplex PCR, and TCRdb kept only the in-frame ones, dropping some. The data hold 150,000 or so clones, with about 90% observed a single time. Sequenced sample: PBMCs or T cells enriched from blood (not recorded which). Source of these receptors: a woman in her 50s who had recovered from COVID-19.

The V and J genes are TRBV4-3 and TRBJ1-2, with a weak D call TRBD1 (5 bases). CDR3 length: 15 amino acids. The germline gives CDR1 LGHNA, CDR2 YSLEER. V lost 0 bases and J 8 bases, leaving 16 bases between the germline ends. CDR3 amino acids: CASSQDGAPLDGYTF. CDR3 coding DNA: TGCGCCAGCAGCCAAGATGGGGCACCCCTCGACGGCTACACCTTC.

This chain connects TRBV29-1 to TRBJ2-5; 8 bases align to TRBD1. Trimming cost V 6 bases and J 1 base; bases outside gene matches: 4. Germline assignment: CDR1 SQVTM and CDR2 ANQGSEA. This CDR3 is 13 amino acids long. CDR3 protein: CSVTGQVQETQYF. CDR3 nucleotide sequence: TGCAGCGTCACGGGACAGGTCCAAGAGACCCAGTACTTC.

This sequence joins TRBV5-5 and TRBJ2-2; no clear D gene. CDR3 length equals 14 residues. Trimming cost V 0 bases and J 4 bases, with 7 bases left between them. Germline V gene lookup returns CDR1 SGHKS and CDR2 YYEKEE (reference sequence). This CDR3 reads CASSLAPGTGELFF. In nucleotides, the CDR3 is TGTGCCAGCAGCTTGGCGCCAGGCACCGGGGAGCTGTTTTTT. Full variable domain (missing parts from reference TRBV5-5 and TRBJ2-2): DAGVTQSPTHLIKTRGQQVTLRCSPISGHKSVSWYQQVLGQGPQFIFQYYEKEERGRGNFPDRFSARQFPNYSSELNVNALLLGDSALYLCASSLAPGTGELFFGEGSRLTVL.

In this sample, this clone turned up a few times. This sequence joins TRBV28 and TRBJ2-3; 14 bases fit TRBD2. The CDR3 consists of 18 residues. Germline V gene data show CDR1 as MDHEN and CDR2 as SYDVKM. With V trimmed by 5 bases and J by 1 base, 8 bases remained unmatched. The CDR3 protein is CASSTGTSGSSGTDTQYF. CDR3 nucleotide sequence: TGTGCCAGCAGTACCGGGACTAGCGGGAGTTCGGGCACAGATACGCAGTATTTT.

CDR3 sequence reads: CASRAFGGSVETQYF. The CDR3 DNA follows: TGTGCCAGCAGAGCCTTCGGGGGGTCGGTGGAGACCCAGTACTTC. The V call is TRBV6-5, the J call TRBJ2-5; TRBD2 matches 7 bases. This CDR3 comprises 15 residues. The germline V gene encodes CDR1 MNHEY and CDR2 SVGAGI. Losses at the gene ends were 6 bases for V and 5 bases for J; bases not matched to a gene: 12.

The J gene is TRBJ2-5, the V gene TRBV11-2; 10 nucleotides match TRBD2. Unmatched junction bases numbered 11, after V lost 6 bases and J lost 4 bases. The CDR3 spans 16 residues. Germline V gene lookup returns CDR1 SGHAT and CDR2 FQNNGV. For the CDR3, the DNA is TGTGCCAGCAGACTCCGCGGGCTAGCGGGAGTAGAGACCCAGTACTTC. This translates into CASRLRGLAGVETQYF.

The chain joins TRBV11-2 to TRBJ2-5; D gene ambiguous. The CDR3 length is 13 residues. V was cut by 3 bases and J by 5 bases, with 10 bases left in between. Germline CDR1 is SGHAT and CDR2 is FQNNGV. CDR3 coding DNA: TGTGCCAGCAGCTTGGCCAGATTGGAGACCCAGTACTTC. Translated, it gives CASSLARLETQYF.

V and J are TRBV7-9 and TRBJ2-1; 8 bases agree with TRBD2. The CDR3 is 15 amino acids. The J segment lost 4 bases and the V segment lost 2 bases, leaving 4 bases of the junction unmatched. Germline V gene sequence: CDR1 SEHNR, CDR2 FQNEAQ (reference sequence). For the CDR3, the DNA is TGTGCCAGCAGCTTACGGGAGGGAACTTACAATGAGCAGTTCTTC. Residues: CASSLREGTYNEQFF.

The chain recombines TRBV30 with TRBJ1-3; weak D call: TRBD1 (6 bases). Germline V gene lookup returns CDR1 GTSNPN and CDR2 SVGIG (reference sequence). This CDR3 has 14 residues. V was clipped by 4 bases and J by 4 bases, with 14 bases between them. The CDR3: CAWTLGARGNTIYF. The CDR3 coding sequence is TGTGCCTGGACTCTGGGGGCTAGGGGAAACACCATATATTTT.

There are a few counts of this clone. This chain joins TRBV4-1 and TRBJ2-2; no clear D gene. The germline gives CDR1 MGHRA, CDR2 YSYEKL. CDR3 length: 15 amino acids. The V and J ends lost 1 base and 1 base respectively, with 7 bases between them. CDR3 nucleotides: TGCGCCAGCAGCCAAGGATGGAGGAACACCGGGGAGCTGTTTTTT. This sequence encodes CASSQGWRNTGELFF.

The chain recombines TRBV24-1 with TRBJ2-1, with D tentatively TRBD2 (6 bases). CDR1 and CDR2 (germline): KGHDR, SFDVKD. V was clipped by 4 bases and J by 6 bases, with 12 bases between them. This CDR3 contains 14 residues. CDR3 coding DNA: TGTGCCACCAGTGACGAGACTAGAGTCAATGAGCAGTTCTTC. Amino acids: CATSDETRVNEQFF.

The chain couples TRBV6-5 to TRBJ1-2, with a tentative D call TRBD1 (6 bases). The CDR3 extends over 16 amino acids. V dropped 4 bases and J dropped 4 bases, with 19 bases sitting between them. Per the germline V gene, CDR1 is MNHEY and CDR2 is SVGAGI. The CDR3 sequence is CASSSSETGHIYGYTF. CDR3 DNA sequence: TGTGCCAGCAGTTCATCAGAGACGGGACACATCTATGGCTACACCTTC.

The chain uses TRBV28 and TRBJ2-1; TRBD2 matches at 9 bases. The germline V gene encodes CDR1 MDHEN and CDR2 SYDVKM. This CDR3 contains 14 residues. V gave up 3 bases and J gave up 4 bases; unmatched junction bases: 1. CDR3 loop: CASSLREGYNEQFF. The CDR3 nucleotides are TGTGCCAGCAGTTTGCGGGAGGGGTACAATGAGCAGTTCTTC.

This chain joins TRBV12-3 or TRBV12-4 and TRBJ2-5; tentatively, D is TRBD2 (6 bases). V was pared by 5 bases and J by 5 bases, with 9 bases between. This CDR3 region has 12 residues. CDR3 coding DNA: TGTGCCAGCAGTCCCCGGGGGGAGACCCAGTACTTC. Translated: CASSPRGETQYF.

The gene calls are TRBV21-1 and TRBJ2-6; the table's D call, TRBD2, has no DNA check behind it. TRBV21-1 counts as a pseudogene. This CDR3 has 19 amino acids. The CDR3 sequence: CASSGGGWTGRSGANVLTF. CDR3 DNA sequence: TGTGCCAGCAGCGGCGGGGGGTGGACAGGCCGCTCTGGGGCCAACGTCCTGACTTTC.

This clone has just one count. The chain joins TRBV19 to TRBJ2-1; TRBD1 aligns across 10 bases. After removal of 2 bases from V and 4 bases from J, the junction contained 2 bases not matched to a gene. The CDR3 is 15 amino acids. Per germline, CDR1 LNHDA and CDR2 SQIVND (reference sequence). CDR3 residues: CASSILGQGYNEQFF. CDR3 DNA sequence: TGTGCCAGTAGTATATTGGGACAGGGGTACAATGAGCAGTTCTTC.

This sequence joins TRBV6-2 or TRBV6-3 and TRBJ2-5; 9 nucleotides agree with TRBD2. The germline V gene encodes CDR1 MNHEY and CDR2 SVGEGT. The V and J ends lost 2 bases and 3 bases, in that order; junction bases with no gene match: 7. There are 16 residues in the CDR3. CDR3 DNA: TGTGCCAGCAGTTACGTCGCGGGAGGGCCGGAAGAGACCCAGTACTTC. It codes for CASSYVAGGPEETQYF.

The chain employs TRBV28 and TRBJ2-2; TRBD2 aligns across 12 bases. Germline V gene data show CDR1 as MDHEN and CDR2 as SYDVKM. J was trimmed by 7 bases and V by 1 base; bases with no gene match: 4. The CDR3 is 16 amino acids. CDR3 DNA: TGTGCCAGCAGTTTATCACTAGCGGGAGGTATCGGGGAGCTGTTTTTT. Translation gives CASSLSLAGGIGELFF.

This clone has just one count. The rearrangement joins TRBV10-3 to TRBJ2-7; TRBD2 is a possible D gene (5 bases). The V gene lost 0 bases and the J gene lost 2 bases, with 8 bases spanning the gap. Germline values: CDR1 ENHRY, CDR2 SYGVKD. The CDR3 spans 14 residues. In nucleotides, the CDR3 is TGTGCCATCAGTGAGTCGATACTAGCCTACGAGCAGTACTTC. As protein: CAISESILAYEQYF.

The V and J genes are TRBV9 and TRBJ2-5, with D possibly TRBD2 on 7 matching bases. The germline gives CDR1 SGDLS, CDR2 YYNGEE. This CDR3 is 15 amino acids long. V lost 1 base and J lost 1, with 11 bases in between. The CDR3, as DNA: TGTGCCAGCAGCGTAAGGGGGGGTATCCAAGAGACCCAGTACTTC. Encoded protein: CASSVRGGIQETQYF.

The genes are TRBV5-1 and TRBJ2-1, with TRBD2 identical over 10 bases. The length of the CDR3 is 16 residues. Losses at the gene ends were 2 bases for V and 4 bases for J; bases not matched to a gene: 6. Germline CDR1 SGHRS, CDR2 YFSETQ. The CDR3 loop reads CASSFLAGGAYNEQFF. The CDR3 region has the DNA TGCGCCAGCAGCTTCTTAGCGGGAGGTGCGTACAATGAGCAGTTCTTC. Full variable domain (rest looked up from reference TRBV5-1 and TRBJ2-1): KAGVTQTPRYLIKTRGQQVTLSCSPISGHRSVSWYQQTPGQGLQFLFEYFSETQRNKGNFPGRFSGRQFSNSRSEMNVSTLELGDSALYLCASSFLAGGAYNEQFFGPGTRLTVL.